This T cell receptor beta chain was sequenced for a study of response to subunit inactivated influenza vaccine. CDR3 size: 13 residues. Trimming pared 3 bases from V and 3 bases from J, leaving 9 bases between. This clonotype has more than one count but fewer than ten. MiXCR was run by TCRdb on the RT-PCR reads, yielding one entry per CDR3 protein. Among about 500,000 distinct CDR3 sequences listed, roughly 7.9% were seen once. This chain uses TRBV12-3 or TRBV12-4 with TRBJ2-7, with D unclear. The material sequenced was PBMCs from blood, taken roughly 24 months after vaccination. The receptor was isolated from a man between 50 and 70 years old who received an inactivated influenza vaccine. The CDR3, as DNA: TGTGCCAGCAGTTTGGGTGATGTCTACGAGCAGTACTTC. This translates into CASSLGDVYEQYF.